The rows below give T cell receptor beta chains drawn from one sample of a study of OX40 agonist ivuxolimab in advanced cancers. Assay: immunoSEQ multiplex PCR; the TCRdb copy retains only in-frame clones and omits some. Of 75,000 to 100,000 clones in the sample, roughly nine tenths were seen once. Sequenced material: CD4+ or CD8+ T cells sorted from blood, taken in a trial of the OX40 agonist ivuxolimab. The receptors here all came from an adult with an advanced solid tumor such as melanoma, head and neck, liver or kidney cancer. Each CDR3 is given with its conserved first and last residue.

CDR3 protein	V gene	J gene
CASSSGAYNEQFF	TRBV9	TRBJ2-1
CASSRGGENTGELFF	TRBV28	TRBJ2-2
CSVARGGSTDTQYF	TRBV29-1	TRBJ2-3
CASSRSSNQPQHF	TRBV18	TRBJ1-5
CASSQDPPNLGQNEKLFF	TRBV4-2	TRBJ1-4
CASSLGGRPNTGELFF	TRBV9	TRBJ2-2
CASITSGRADEQFF	TRBV13	TRBJ2-1
CASSLGSARETQYF	TRBV7-6	TRBJ2-5
CASSVGGLAATYEQYF	TRBV9	TRBJ2-7
CASSPQTGGSGANVLTF	TRBV18	TRBJ2-6
CASTSRLAGMREQYF	TRBV6-5	TRBJ2-7
CASSYAPGTAIQPQHF	TRBV6-6	TRBJ1-5